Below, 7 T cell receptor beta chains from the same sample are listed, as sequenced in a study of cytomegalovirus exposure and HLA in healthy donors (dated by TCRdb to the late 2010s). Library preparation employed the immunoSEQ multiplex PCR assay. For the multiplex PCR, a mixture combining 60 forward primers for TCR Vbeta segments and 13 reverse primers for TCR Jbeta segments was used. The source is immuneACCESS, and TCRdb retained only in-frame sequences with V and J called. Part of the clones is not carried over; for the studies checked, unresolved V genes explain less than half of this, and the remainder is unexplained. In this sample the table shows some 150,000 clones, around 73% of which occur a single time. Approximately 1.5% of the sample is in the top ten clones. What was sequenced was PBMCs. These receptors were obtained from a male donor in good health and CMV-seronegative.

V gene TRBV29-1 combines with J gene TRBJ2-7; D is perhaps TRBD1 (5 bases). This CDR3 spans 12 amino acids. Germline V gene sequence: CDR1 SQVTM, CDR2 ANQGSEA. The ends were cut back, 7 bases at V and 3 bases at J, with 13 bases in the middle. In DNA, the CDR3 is TGCAGCGCTTTCCTAGGGGTCTACGAGCAGTACTTC. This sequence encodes CSAFLGVYEQYF.

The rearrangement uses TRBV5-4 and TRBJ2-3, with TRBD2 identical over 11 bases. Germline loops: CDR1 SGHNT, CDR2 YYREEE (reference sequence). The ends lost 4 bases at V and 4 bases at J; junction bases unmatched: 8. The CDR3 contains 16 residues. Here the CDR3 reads CASSRKTSGKADTQYF. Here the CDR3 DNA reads TGTGCCAGCAGCCGTAAGACTAGCGGGAAAGCAGATACGCAGTATTTT.

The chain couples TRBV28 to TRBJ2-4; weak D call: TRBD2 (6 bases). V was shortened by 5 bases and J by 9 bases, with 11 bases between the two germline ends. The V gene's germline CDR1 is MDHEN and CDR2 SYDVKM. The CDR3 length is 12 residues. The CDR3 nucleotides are TGTGCCAGCAGTAGGCGGGAATCCATTCAGTACTTC. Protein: CASSRRESIQYF.

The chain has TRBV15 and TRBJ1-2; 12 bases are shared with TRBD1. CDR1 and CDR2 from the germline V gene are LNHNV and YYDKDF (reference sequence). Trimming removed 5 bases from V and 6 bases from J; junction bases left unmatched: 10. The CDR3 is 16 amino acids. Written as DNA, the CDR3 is TGTGCCACCAGCTCGCACGGGACAGGGGGCGAGGATGGCTACACCTTC. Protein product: CATSSHGTGGEDGYTF.

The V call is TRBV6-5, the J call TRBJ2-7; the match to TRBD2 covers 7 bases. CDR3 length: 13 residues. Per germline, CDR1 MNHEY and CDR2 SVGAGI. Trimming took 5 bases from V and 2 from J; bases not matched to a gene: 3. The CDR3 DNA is TGTGCCAGCAGTAGTCTAGCGGCCTACGAGCAGTACTTC. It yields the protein CASSSLAAYEQYF.

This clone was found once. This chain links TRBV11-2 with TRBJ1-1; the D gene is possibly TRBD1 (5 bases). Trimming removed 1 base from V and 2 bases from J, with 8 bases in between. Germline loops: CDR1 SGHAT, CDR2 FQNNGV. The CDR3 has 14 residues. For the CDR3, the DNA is TGTGCCAGCAGCTTAGGGACAATCAACACTGAAGCTTTCTTT. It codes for CASSLGTINTEAFF.

Here the CDR3 DNA reads TGTGCCAGCAGTGCCAGCGGGGCAGGGGAGCAGTACTTC. Translation gives CASSASGAGEQYF. J is TRBJ2-7 and V is TRBV6-1; 7 bases are shared with TRBD2. After removal of 4 bases from V and 7 bases from J, the junction contained 7 bases not matched to a gene. The length of the CDR3 is 13 residues. Germline CDR1 and CDR2: MNHNS and SASEGT.